One and the same sample provided the 6 T cell receptor beta chains below, sequenced in a study of T cell repertoires in cytomegalovirus infection. From the reads, TCRdb called clonotypes with MiXCR, one entry per CDR3 protein. Of roughly 760,000 distinct CDR3 sequences in the sample, 35% were seen once. Specimen: PBMCs. The receptor source for this set is a human donor in good health (CMV status not recorded). Some clones in this sample may be carry-over from other donors' samples.

The chain employs TRBV6-6 and TRBJ2-1, with 13 positions matching TRBD2. This CDR3 has 17 amino acids. With 6 bases clipped from V and 9 bases from J, the junction kept 14 bases outside the gene matches. CDR1 MNHNY and CDR2 SVGAGI come from the germline V gene (reference sequence). The CDR3: CASRPGTSGMRVGEQFF. The CDR3 DNA is TGTGCCAGCAGACCCGGGACTAGCGGGATGAGGGTGGGTGAGCAGTTCTTC.

This clonotype was seen just once. The gene calls are TRBV18 and TRBJ2-3; 8 bases map to TRBD2. The CDR3 extends over 16 amino acids. Germline V gives CDR1 KGHSH, CDR2 LQKENI. V lost 3 bases, J lost 3 bases, and 8 bases stayed unmatched. CDR3 sequence: CASSPVAGGLTDTQYF. As DNA, the CDR3 is TGTGCCAGCTCACCGGTGGCGGGAGGATTAACAGATACGCAGTATTTT.

The table lists this clonotype with a few counts. At one end the junction does not follow the germline gene, possibly because of a read error. V usage is TRBV28 and J usage is TRBJ2-7, with D possibly being TRBD2 (6 bases). The germline V gene has CDR1 MDHEN and CDR2 SYDVKM. The CDR3 totals 14 residues. For the CDR3, the DNA is TGTGCTAGCACCCTCGGGAGCCGCTCCTACGAGCAGTACTTC. It specifies CASTLGSRSYEQYF. Together with reference TRBV28 and TRBJ2-7, the CDR3 gives the full variable domain: DVKVTQSSRYLVKRTGEKVFLECVQDMDHENMFWYRQDPGLGLRLIYFSYDVKMKEKGDIPEGYSVSREKKERFSLILESASTNQTSMYLCASTLGSRSYEQYFGPGTRLTVT.

This chain uses TRBV12-3 or TRBV12-4 with TRBJ1-3, with TRBD1 identical over 9 bases. The CDR3 has 14 residues. J gave up 6 bases and V 6 bases, and 6 bases lay outside the gene matches. The CDR3 DNA reads as TGTGCCAGCAGCCGGGACAGGGCCATAAACACCATATATTTT. Its protein is CASSRDRAINTIYF.

This clonotype was observed a few times. The V call is TRBV6-1, the J call TRBJ1-1; D is unresolved. The CDR3 totals 15 residues. V lost 5 bases to trimming and J lost 3 bases, with 16 bases between them. Germline-derived CDR1 and CDR2 are MNHNS and SASEGT. The CDR3: CASSHKPVRHTEAFF. CDR3 bases: TGTGCCAGCAGTCATAAACCTGTTCGGCACACTGAAGCTTTCTTT.

The chain employs TRBV14 and TRBJ2-1; TRBD1 is a possible D gene (5 bases). Trimming shortened V by 0 bases and J by 8 bases, and 8 bases separated the two germline ends. Germline CDR1 and CDR2: SGHDN and FVKESK. CDR3 length: 13 residues. CDR3 loop: CASSQESGYEQFF. The CDR3, as DNA: TGTGCCAGCAGCCAAGAGTCAGGGTATGAGCAGTTCTTC.